Described below is a single T cell receptor (beta chain) sequence and its context. Its cognate antigen is unknown. Germline V gene data show CDR1 as SGHNT and CDR2 as YENEEA. V was cut by 0 bases and J by 11 bases, with 13 bases left in between. The CDR3 runs 14 residues. These data belong to a study of chemoradiotherapy in HPV16-positive cancers. At the level of the study: Candidate HPV-specific T-cell clones and common TCR motifs came from functional assays in a couple of HPV16-positive patients. Notes on the study in general: HPV-responsive T-cell expansion during chemoradiotherapy was linked to improved recurrence-free survival in HPV16-positive patients.

This table comes from immunoSEQ multiplex PCR, and its TCRdb copy is limited to in-frame clones, with some not included. The sample has 20,000 to 25,000 clones, around 87% seen once. J is TRBJ1-4 and V is TRBV11-3; no firm D call. The sequence derives from a human donor with HPV-associated anogenital cancer. The sequencing used blood, collected from a patient who underwent chemoradiotherapy. CDR3 bases: TGTGCCAGCAGCTTAGATCACCTGGTGGGGAAACTGTTTTTT. Residues: CASSLDHLVGKLFF.